These 6 T cell receptor beta chains came from one sample sequenced in a study of regulatory T cells in long-lasting Graves disease. Regarding time point: persistent/refractory GD, antithyroid drugs over 5 years with positive TRAb. RNA extracted from PBMCs served as the sequencing template. Researchers made TCR beta libraries by using iRepertoire HTBI primers and running Arm-PCR on CDR3 regions. TCRdb re-derived calls from the multiplex PCR reads in MiXCR, one entry per CDR3 protein. The profile covers 450,000 or so distinct CDR3 sequences, with less than 25% appearing a single time and 7% to 9.5% taken by the ten largest. The sequences come from peripheral blood mononuclear cells (PBMCs), collected when the disease was refractory, from a patient treated with antithyroid drugs. These receptors originate from a female donor with Graves disease.

The chain recombines TRBV6-2 or TRBV6-3 with TRBJ2-1; weak D call: TRBD2 (6 bases). Trimming left V 5 bases short and J 5 bases short, with 19 bases between. Germline V gene lookup returns CDR1 MNHEY and CDR2 SVGEGT. The CDR3 has 16 residues. The CDR3 coding sequence is TGTGCCAGCAGTACTACGACGGGACTTCTCGACAATGAGCAGTTCTTC. It is translated as CASSTTTGLLDNEQFF.

This clonotype was recorded many times. The junction differs from germline at one of its ends, possibly a read error. The chain is built from TRBV11-2 and TRBJ1-1; TRBD1 matches 7 bases. Germline V CDR1 and CDR2: SGHAT, FQNNGV. The length of the CDR3 is 13 residues. CDR3 sequence reads: CASSLDRDTEAFF. As DNA, the CDR3 is TGTGCCAGCAGCCTAGACAGGGACACTGAAGCTTTCTTT.

The table lists this clonotype with many counts. DNA of the CDR3: TGTGCCAGCAGGTCCTTAATGGGTTACGAGCAGTACTTC. It is translated as CASRSLMGYEQYF. This rearrangement joins TRBV6-1 to TRBJ2-7; D is ambiguous. The CDR3 is 13 amino acids. Germline assignment: CDR1 MNHNS and CDR2 SASEGT. Trimming pared 6 bases from V and 4 bases from J, leaving 13 bases between.

This clonotype was seen more than once but under ten times. The genes are TRBV7-8 and TRBJ1-2; D not resolved. CDR3 length: 11 amino acids. Deletions cut 6 bases from V and 6 bases from J, with 8 bases between. Germline values: CDR1 SGHVS, CDR2 FQNEAQ. The CDR3 protein is CASSIGNGYTF. The CDR3 nucleotides read TGTGCCAGCAGTATAGGGAATGGCTACACCTTC.

This clonotype was detected many times. The V gene is TRBV30, the J gene TRBJ2-7; TRBD1 might be the D (6 bases). Trimming removed 8 bases at V and 0 bases at J, with 17 bases between. Germline values: CDR1 GTSNPN, CDR2 SVGIG (reference sequence). This CDR3 has 14 residues. DNA for the CDR3: TGTGCCGGCTCGCACAGGGCCAGCTCCTACGAGCAGTACTTC. It yields the protein CAGSHRASSYEQYF.

This chain connects TRBV7-9 to TRBJ2-4; D is possibly TRBD1 or TRBD2 (5 bases each). The CDR3 loop spans 17 amino acids. V lost 7 bases, J lost 7 bases, and 26 bases lay in between. Germline CDR1 reads SEHNR; CDR2 reads FQNEAQ (reference sequence). The CDR3 nucleotides are TGTGCCAGCACCTCAGCCCTCGGGACCCCTAGGAGTAACATTCAGTACTTC. Protein product: CASTSALGTPRSNIQYF.